This T cell receptor beta chain comes out of a study of shared clonotypes between healthy human individuals. Study conclusions and caveats: Apart from blood, nothing was sampled; tissue repertoires likely differ.

Points on this clone: Antigen: not known.

The CDR3 runs to 12 residues. Germline assignment: CDR1 GTSNPN and CDR2 SVGIG (reference sequence). V dropped 5 bases and J dropped 7 bases, with 13 bases sitting between them. Deep level was the assay's run setting. Sequencing was performed with immunoSEQ multiplex PCR; in TCRdb, only in-frame clones are kept and a portion is missing. The data show approximately 470,000 clones, over 70% seen once. Healthy HIV-negative adults with no recent acute infections or vaccinations were recruited as donors. J is TRBJ2-3 and V is TRBV30, with D tentatively TRBD1 (5 bases). The sequence was collected from a woman between 35 and 50 years old in good health. Some clones in this sample may be carry-over from other donors' samples. Sequencing was carried out using PBMCs. The chain's CDR3 is CAWSEGANTQYF. The CDR3 DNA reads TGTGCCTGGTCGGAAGGGGCAAATACGCAGTATTTT. The variable domain in full, completed from reference TRBV30 and TRBJ2-3, reads SQTIHQWPATLVQPVGSPLSLECTVEGTSNPNLYWYRQAAGRGLQLLFYSVGIGQISSEVPQNLSASRPQDRQFILSSKKLLLSDSGFYLCAWSEGANTQYFGPGTRLTVL.